The next 17 T cell receptor beta chains were all read from a single sample in a study of T cell repertoires in cytomegalovirus infection. MiXCR was run by TCRdb on the reads, yielding one entry per CDR3 protein. This table has about 830,000 distinct CDR3 sequences, 30% to 35% appearing once. These TCRs' antigens remain unknown. The sequencing used cultured CD8+ T cells from PBMCs, collected from culture after CMV antigen stimulation. The origin of the receptors is a human donor in good health (CMV status not recorded). Some clones in this sample may be carry-over from other donors' samples.

This clonotype was counted between two and nine times. The chain uses TRBV28 and TRBJ1-5; D might be TRBD1 (5 bases). Trimming removed 6 bases at V and 6 bases at J, with 12 bases between. The CDR3 consists of 13 residues. Germline V gives CDR1 MDHEN, CDR2 SYDVKM. CDR3: CASRDQGTQPQHF. CDR3 nucleotide sequence: TGTGCCAGCAGGGACCAGGGCACTCAGCCCCAGCATTTT.

This clonotype showed up just a few times. This rearrangement joins TRBV12-3 or TRBV12-4 to TRBJ1-6; D is uncertain. Trimming stripped 5 bases from V and 9 bases from J, with 14 bases between. The CDR3 is made up of 14 amino acids. The CDR3 loop reads CASSPRGARSPLHF. CDR3 coding DNA: TGTGCCAGCAGTCCCCGGGGAGCTCGTTCACCCCTCCACTTT.

The chain couples TRBV5-6 to TRBJ2-7, with a possible D match to TRBD2 (6 bases). V was pared by 5 bases and J by 2 bases, with 20 bases between. This CDR3 region has 16 residues. Looked up from germline, CDR1 is SGHDT and CDR2 is YYEEEE. The CDR3 protein is CASSLPGRGVTYEQYF. Here the CDR3 DNA reads TGTGCCAGCAGTTTACCAGGGCGGGGTGTCACCTACGAGCAGTACTTC.

This clonotype was detected only a few times. CDR3 sequence: CASSEDGPSQETQYF. DNA of the CDR3: TGTGCCAGCAGTGAAGACGGGCCGAGCCAAGAGACCCAGTACTTC. The chain employs TRBV2 and TRBJ2-5, with unresolved D. The length of the CDR3 is 15 residues. Germline assignment: CDR1 SNHLY and CDR2 FYNNEI. With 1 base removed from V and 1 base from J, the gap between germline ends came to 10 bases.

This clonotype was counted between two and nine times. The chain recombines TRBV7-9 with TRBJ1-5; D gene ambiguous. Looked up from germline, CDR1 is SEHNR and CDR2 is FQNEAQ (reference sequence). Trimming shortened V by 1 base and J by 11 bases, and 9 bases separated the two germline ends. The CDR3 sequence is 12 residues long. CDR3 sequence reads: CASSLDGVAQHF. DNA of the CDR3: TGTGCCAGCAGCTTAGATGGGGTGGCCCAGCATTTT.

This chain uses TRBV19 with TRBJ2-4, with a weak D call TRBD1 (6 bases). Trimming took 6 bases from V and 11 from J, leaving 14 bases between them. The CDR3 contains 12 residues. Germline CDR1 is LNHDA and CDR2 is SQIVND (reference sequence). The CDR3 nucleotides read TGTGCCAGTAGCCCGGGACAAGGGTTTCAGTACTTC. As protein: CASSPGQGFQYF. The complete variable domain, with remaining parts taken from reference TRBV19 and TRBJ2-4, reads DGGITQSPKYLFRKEGQNVTLSCEQNLNHDAMYWYRQDPGQGLRLIYYSQIVNDFQKGDIAEGYSVSREKKESFPLTVTSAQKNPTAFYLCASSPGQGFQYFGAGTRLSVL.

The V gene is TRBV7-9, the J gene TRBJ1-1; D is uncertain. The CDR3 covers 14 residues. Trimming took off 1 base at V and 7 bases at J, with 13 bases between the two ends. Germline CDR1 and CDR2: SEHNR and FQNEAQ (reference sequence). The CDR3, as DNA: TGTGCCAGCAGCTTAGTTACAGTAGGATATGAAGCTTTCTTT. It is translated as CASSLVTVGYEAFF. Complete variable domain (other parts from reference TRBV7-9 and TRBJ1-1): DTGVSQNPRHKITKRGQNVTFRCDPISEHNRLYWYRQTLGQGPEFLTYFQNEAQLEKSRLLSDRFSAERPKGSFSTLEIQRTEQGDSAMYLCASSLVTVGYEAFFGQGTRLTVV.

The chain employs TRBV24-1 and TRBJ2-2; no definite D call. V was cut by 4 bases and J by 1 base, with 6 bases left in between. The germline V gene encodes CDR1 KGHDR and CDR2 SFDVKD. The CDR3 extends over 14 amino acids. CDR3 in DNA: TGTGCCACCAGTGACACCAAGAACACCGGGGAGCTGTTTTTT. This gives the protein CATSDTKNTGELFF.

This clonotype was observed many times. The chain uses TRBV7-2 and TRBJ2-3, with 10 bases aligning to TRBD2. Germline loops: CDR1 SGHTA, CDR2 FQGNSA. Trimming at V came to 3 bases and at J to 2 bases, leaving 8 bases not matched to a gene. The CDR3 contains 17 residues. CDR3 sequence reads: CASSLSVLAGTTDTQYF. In DNA, the CDR3 is TGTGCCAGCAGCTTGTCCGTACTAGCGGGGACCACAGATACGCAGTATTTT. Full variable domain (remainder filled in from reference TRBV7-2 and TRBJ2-3): GAGVSQSPSNKVTEKGKDVELRCDPISGHTALYWYRQSLGQGLEFLIYFQGNSAPDKSGLPSDRFSAERTGGSVSTLTIQRTQQEDSAVYLCASSLSVLAGTTDTQYFGPGTRLTVL.

This sequence joins TRBV25-1 and TRBJ2-3; D ambiguous. Germline V gene data show CDR1 as MGHDK and CDR2 as SYGVNS. The CDR3 is 15 residues long. Trimming shortened V by 7 bases and J by 0 bases, and 14 bases separated the two germline ends. CDR3 protein: CASTRTDLSTDTQYF. The CDR3 coding sequence is TGTGCCAGCACCAGGACGGACCTTAGCACAGATACGCAGTATTTT.

For the CDR3, the DNA is TGCGCCAGCAGCCAAGATCCCGGGACAGGGGTCGAGCAGTACTTC. Protein sequence: CASSQDPGTGVEQYF. This chain uses TRBV4-3 with TRBJ2-7; 10 bases line up with TRBD1. Germline-derived CDR1 and CDR2 are LGHNA and YSLEER. The CDR3 has 15 residues. Trimming removed 0 bases from V and 6 bases from J; junction bases left unmatched: 5.

This clonotype came up a few times. The rearrangement uses TRBV7-6 and TRBJ1-2; 7 bases match TRBD1. The V gene's germline CDR1 is SGHVS and CDR2 FNYEAQ. Trimming at V came to 5 bases and at J to 6 bases, leaving 6 bases not matched to a gene. The CDR3 covers 13 residues. The CDR3 sequence: CASSPNRGNGYTF. In DNA form, the CDR3 reads TGTGCCAGCAGCCCTAACAGGGGAAATGGCTACACCTTC. Full variable domain (missing parts from reference TRBV7-6 and TRBJ1-2): GAGVSQSPRYKVTKRGQDVALRCDPISGHVSLYWYRQALGQGPEFLTYFNYEAQQDKSGLPNDRFSAERPEGSISTLTIQRTEQRDSAMYRCASSPNRGNGYTFGSGTRLTVV.

This clonotype was picked up a small number of times. The chain links TRBV2 to TRBJ2-7, with 12 bases lining up with TRBD2. CDR3 size: 15 residues. CDR1 is SNHLY and CDR2 is FYNNEI in the germline V gene. Losses at the gene ends were 7 bases for V and 0 bases for J; bases not matched to a gene: 4. The chain's CDR3 is CASMGTSGFSYEQYF. The CDR3 DNA sequence: TGTGCCAGCATGGGGACTAGCGGGTTCTCCTACGAGCAGTACTTC.

This clonotype was counted at least ten times. The chain has TRBV19 and TRBJ1-5; unclear D gene. The CDR3 has 20 amino acids. V gave up 4 bases and J gave up 2 bases, with 27 bases separating them. CDR1 and CDR2 (germline): LNHDA, SQIVND (reference sequence). CDR3 sequence reads: CASSKSTGHGPIYGNQPQHF. The CDR3 nucleotides read TGTGCCAGTAGTAAATCCACGGGCCACGGCCCCATATACGGCAATCAGCCCCAGCATTTT.

This clonotype has more than one count but fewer than ten. This chain joins TRBV14 and TRBJ1-4, with 8 bases that match TRBD1. This CDR3 contains 15 residues. V lost 4 bases, J lost 8 bases, and 9 bases stayed unmatched. Per the germline V gene, CDR1 is SGHDN and CDR2 is FVKESK. The DNA of the CDR3 is TGTGCCAGCAGCCGACCCGGACAGGGCCGCGAAAAACTGTTTTTT. Translated: CASSRPGQGREKLFF.

This clonotype was observed a few times. CDR3 coding DNA: TGTGCCAGCAGCGAGACAGGGCTCGGGGCCAACGTCCTGACTTTC. Its protein product is CASSETGLGANVLTF. This chain links TRBV7-9 with TRBJ2-6; 7 positions match TRBD1. Germline CDR1 SEHNR, CDR2 FQNEAQ (reference sequence). J lost 4 bases, V lost 5 bases, and 5 bases had no gene match. This CDR3 has 15 residues. The full variable domain, in which reference TRBV7-9 and TRBJ2-6 provide the parts outside the CDR3, is DTGVSQNPRHKITKRGQNVTFRCDPISEHNRLYWYRQTLGQGPEFLTYFQNEAQLEKSRLLSDRFSAERPKGSFSTLEIQRTEQGDSAMYLCASSETGLGANVLTFGAGSRLTVL.

This clonotype showed up just a few times. The chain combines TRBV10-3 with TRBJ2-5; no definite D call. From germline, CDR1 is ENHRY and CDR2 SYGVKD. The CDR3 has 14 amino acids. The germline V and J ends were trimmed by 6 bases and 4 bases, with 15 bases remaining between them. The CDR3 nucleotides read TGTGCCATCAGGCCCGCAGGTGATGGAGAGACCCAGTACTTC. Its translation is CAIRPAGDGETQYF.